These 30 T cell receptor beta chains share one sample of origin, sequenced in a study of vaccination and CD4 T cells after COVID-19. These TCRs are of unknown antigen specificity. The assay that was used to sequence DNA from cultured CD4+ T cells was the Oncomine TCR Beta short-read assay. MiXCR, applied by TCRdb to the PCR reads, yields one record per CDR3 protein. The top ten hold 6.2% of the sample, which has roughly 15,000 distinct CDR3 sequences, roughly 63% seen once. Indicated treatment: 10-day PBMC culture with coronavirus spike peptide pools or control peptides (ViraFEST assay). The sequencing input was CD4+ T cells from blood, cultured in vitro. The source of these receptors is a human donor who had recovered from COVID-19.

This chain connects TRBV6-1 to TRBJ1-2; unclear D gene. Germline CDR1 is MNHNS and CDR2 is SASEGT. V gave up 6 bases and J gave up 2 bases, with 7 bases separating them. This CDR3 is built from 12 residues. The chain's CDR3 is CASSYINYGYTF. In DNA form, the CDR3 reads TGTGCCAGCAGCTATATAAACTATGGCTACACCTTC.

In its sample, this clonotype was seen once. This chain links TRBV7-2 with TRBJ1-1; 7 bases match TRBD1. Per germline, CDR1 SGHTA and CDR2 FQGNSA. Trimming at V came to 1 base and at J to 3 bases, leaving 2 bases not matched to a gene. This CDR3 has 14 residues. CDR3 bases: TGTGCCAGCAGCTTAGATCAGGGGGACACTGAAGCTTTCTTT. The encoded protein is CASSLDQGDTEAFF.

The DNA for the CDR3 is TGTGCCAGTAGTCTGGTTTTCCAGGGTGTGGGATCACCCCTCCACTTT. Its translation is CASSLVFQGVGSPLHF. The chain has TRBV19 and TRBJ1-6; the D gene is possibly TRBD1 (5 bases). Trimming left V 5 bases short and J 10 bases short, with 21 bases between. CDR3 length equals 16 residues. Germline assignment: CDR1 LNHDA and CDR2 SQIVND (reference sequence).

The V call is TRBV24-1, the J call TRBJ1-1; D call uncertain. The CDR3 length is 12 residues. The germline V gene has CDR1 KGHDR and CDR2 SFDVKD. Trimming removed 8 bases from V and 4 bases from J, with 10 bases in between. The CDR3 region is CATKGPITEAFF. For the CDR3, the DNA is TGTGCCACCAAGGGTCCTATCACTGAAGCTTTCTTT.

The gene calls are TRBV20-1 and TRBJ2-7; 11 nucleotides align to TRBD2. The germline CDR1 and CDR2 sequences are DFQATT and SNEGSKA (reference sequence). V was pared by 2 bases and J by 2 bases, with 8 bases of the junction left unmatched. The CDR3 contains 16 residues. CDR3 in DNA: TGCAGTGCTAGACCAACAGGGACTAGCGGCACCTACGAGCAGTACTTC. Translating it yields CSARPTGTSGTYEQYF.

The chain recombines TRBV2 with TRBJ2-7; possibly TRBD1 for D (6 bases). V gave up 4 bases and J gave up 6 bases, with 16 bases separating them. The length of the CDR3 is 14 residues. Germline V gene data show CDR1 as SNHLY and CDR2 as FYNNEI. The CDR3 loop is CASSAPRGVGEQYF. The CDR3 bases are TGTGCCAGCAGTGCCCCCAGGGGAGTAGGCGAGCAGTACTTC.

The chain couples TRBV6-1 to TRBJ1-2, with D uncertain. V lost 2 bases to trimming and J lost 5 bases, with 6 bases between them. This CDR3 spans 12 amino acids. CDR1 is MNHNS, CDR2 SASEGT, per germline. This CDR3 reads CASSERSYGYTF. In DNA form, the CDR3 reads TGTGCCAGCAGTGAACGGTCGTATGGCTACACCTTC.

This clonotype appeared a few times. The chain joins TRBV20-1 to TRBJ1-2; 7 nucleotides agree with TRBD1. Germline V gives CDR1 DFQATT, CDR2 SNEGSKA (reference sequence). V dropped 7 bases and J dropped 4; count of bases not matched to a gene: 6. The CDR3 sequence is 12 residues long. DNA of the CDR3: TGCAGTGTCACAGGGGATTTCTATGGCTACACCTTC. This gives the protein CSVTGDFYGYTF.

V and J are TRBV6-1 and TRBJ1-2, with 9 nucleotides matching TRBD1. Trimming took 6 bases from V and 0 from J; bases not matched to a gene: 2. The germline V gene encodes CDR1 MNHNS and CDR2 SASEGT. The CDR3 runs to 14 residues. The DNA for the CDR3 is TGTGCCAGCAGCCGGGACAGGGCTAACTATGGCTACACCTTC. It translates to CASSRDRANYGYTF.

V gene TRBV6-5 combines with J gene TRBJ2-1; D might be TRBD1 (6 bases). Deletions cut 0 bases from V and 0 bases from J, with 15 bases between. The germline V gene has CDR1 MNHEY and CDR2 SVGAGI. The CDR3 has 18 amino acids. CDR3: CASSYSIGQISSYNEQFF. The CDR3 coding sequence is TGTGCCAGCAGTTACTCGATTGGACAGATCAGCTCCTACAATGAGCAGTTCTTC.

V gene TRBV27 combines with J gene TRBJ2-7; 7 nucleotides agree with TRBD2. This CDR3 has 15 residues. The germline CDR1 and CDR2 sequences are MNHEY and SMNVEV (reference sequence). The V segment lost 5 bases and the J segment 3 bases; nucleotides outside the gene matches: 10. The DNA for the CDR3 is TGTGCCAGCAGTATCTCTCAGGGCGGGGGCTACGAGCAGTACTTC. Translating gives CASSISQGGGYEQYF.

The CDR3: CSADRGIHYGYTF. CDR3 coding DNA: TGCAGCGCTGACAGGGGTATTCACTATGGCTACACCTTC. The chain has TRBV29-1 and TRBJ1-2; TRBD1 matches 8 bases. This CDR3 region has 13 residues. Germline V gene sequence: CDR1 SQVTM, CDR2 ANQGSEA. Trimming took 7 bases from V and 3 from J; bases not matched to a gene: 7. Combining the CDR3 with reference TRBV29-1 and TRBJ1-2 gives the whole variable domain SAVISQKPSRDICQRGTSLTIQCQVDSQVTMMFWYRQQPGQSLTLIATANQGSEATYESGFVIDKFPISRPNLTFSTLTVSNMSPEDSSIYLCSADRGIHYGYTFGSGTRLTVV.

This clonotype was found a few times. The chain carries TRBV27 and TRBJ1-5; maybe TRBD1 (5 bases). Trimming pared 5 bases from V and 7 bases from J, leaving 18 bases between. CDR1 and CDR2 from the germline V gene are MNHEY and SMNVEV (reference sequence). The CDR3 has 15 residues. The DNA for the CDR3 is TGTGCCAGCAGTCCCCGATCGGGGGTGGGACAGCCCCAGCATTTT. Protein sequence: CASSPRSGVGQPQHF.

The table lists this clonotype with a few counts. The chain uses TRBV20-1 and TRBJ2-1; 7 bases line up with TRBD1. CDR3 size: 13 residues. J lost 8 bases, V lost 3 bases, and 7 bases had no gene match. CDR1 and CDR2 (germline): DFQATT, SNEGSKA (reference sequence). The CDR3 is CSARLTGEHEQFF. CDR3 in DNA: TGCAGTGCTAGGTTAACAGGGGAGCATGAGCAGTTCTTC.

This clonotype was counted a few times. The CDR3 here is CASSSDRYGYTF. The CDR3, as DNA: TGTGCCAGCAGCTCGGACCGCTATGGCTACACCTTC. The gene calls are TRBV11-3 and TRBJ1-2; D not certain. Trimming stripped 4 bases from V and 4 bases from J, with 7 bases between. There are 12 residues in the CDR3. Germline V gene sequence: CDR1 SGHNT, CDR2 YENEEA.

The chain is built from TRBV6-1 and TRBJ1-2; no definite D call. The CDR3 has 12 residues. Deletions cut 7 bases from V and 4 bases from J, with 10 bases between. The germline V gene has CDR1 MNHNS and CDR2 SASEGT. The CDR3 coding sequence is TGTGCCAGCACCCTAGGCCTCTATGGCTACACCTTC. This encodes CASTLGLYGYTF.

This chain connects TRBV28 to TRBJ1-1; no clear D. The CDR3 consists of 16 residues. CDR1 is MDHEN and CDR2 is SYDVKM in the germline V gene. V lost 2 bases, J lost 0 bases, and 13 bases lay in between. The CDR3: CASSLIPGGLNTEAFF. CDR3 sequence (DNA): TGTGCCAGCAGTTTAATCCCCGGCGGCTTGAACACTGAAGCTTTCTTT.

This clonotype was observed a few times. The chain joins TRBV20-1 to TRBJ1-5; 7 nucleotides match TRBD1. The J segment lost 7 bases and the V segment lost 2 bases, leaving 2 bases of the junction unmatched. Germline V CDR1 and CDR2: DFQATT, SNEGSKA (reference sequence). This CDR3 contains 12 residues. This chain's CDR3 is CSARRTGQPQHF. CDR3 bases: TGCAGTGCTAGAAGGACAGGACAGCCCCAGCATTTT.

In this sample, this clonotype turned up a few times. The chain links TRBV10-3 to TRBJ1-6; D is uncertain. The CDR3 is 15 residues long. V gave up 4 bases and J gave up 9 bases, with 16 bases separating them. The germline V gene has CDR1 ENHRY and CDR2 SYGVKD. This chain's CDR3 is CAISGAPPSGSPLHF. DNA for the CDR3: TGTGCCATCAGTGGGGCCCCTCCTAGCGGTTCACCCCTCCACTTT.

Written as DNA, the CDR3 is TGTGCCACCAGTGAGGCCGGACAGGGATATGGCTACACCTTC. It codes for CATSEAGQGYGYTF. V is TRBV24-1 and J is TRBJ1-2, with TRBD1 matching 8 bases. The junction had 5 bases not matched to a gene; V was cut back by 4 bases and J by 5 bases. The CDR3 has 14 amino acids. Germline loops: CDR1 KGHDR, CDR2 SFDVKD.

This clonotype came up a few times. The chain uses TRBV27 and TRBJ1-5; D gene ambiguous. The CDR3 is 15 residues long. V was pared by 6 bases and J by 3 bases, with 15 bases between. Germline CDR1 is MNHEY and CDR2 is SMNVEV (reference sequence). The CDR3 here is CASSPRGVYNQPQHF. The DNA for the CDR3 is TGTGCCAGCAGCCCCCGTGGGGTATACAATCAGCCCCAGCATTTT.

This clonotype has only a few counts. V is TRBV6-1 and J is TRBJ1-5; D remains ambiguous. The CDR3 has 14 amino acids. V lost 8 bases to trimming and J lost 6 bases, with 17 bases between them. CDR1 MNHNS and CDR2 SASEGT come from the germline V gene. The CDR3, as DNA: TGTGCCAGCCGGCGGTCAGAAAGGTCTCAGCCCCAGCATTTT. Protein: CASRRSERSQPQHF.

This clonotype was seen more than once but under ten times. The chain combines TRBV11-2 with TRBJ1-2, with D possibly being TRBD1 (6 bases). With 5 bases removed from V and 0 bases from J, the gap between germline ends came to 16 bases. The germline CDR1 and CDR2 sequences are SGHAT and FQNNGV. CDR3 length equals 16 residues. The CDR3 here is CASSRRQVFSNYGYTF. In DNA, the CDR3 is TGTGCCAGCAGCCGGCGACAGGTCTTCTCTAACTATGGCTACACCTTC.

J is TRBJ2-2 and V is TRBV7-8, with TRBD2 as a possible D gene (5 bases). This CDR3 comprises 15 residues. V was pared by 4 bases and J by 1 base, with 10 bases between. CDR1 is SGHVS and CDR2 is FQNEAQ in the germline V gene. The CDR3 DNA sequence: TGTGCCAGCAGCTCCCAGGCGGGGAACACCGGGGAGCTGTTTTTT. Protein product: CASSSQAGNTGELFF. Using reference TRBV7-8 and TRBJ2-2 for the parts outside the CDR3, the full variable domain is GAGVSQSPRYKVAKRGQDVALRCDPISGHVSLFWYQQALGQGPEFLTYFQNEAQLDKSGLPSDRFFAERPEGSVSTLKIQRTQQEDSAVYLCASSSQAGNTGELFFGEGSRLTVL.

This clonotype was found a few times. CDR3 DNA sequence: TGTGCCAGCAGCAAAAATCGGAAAGGTTCACCCCTCCACTTT. Protein sequence: CASSKNRKGSPLHF. The chain carries TRBV21-1 and TRBJ1-6. TRBV21-1 is assigned pseudogene status. The CDR3 totals 14 residues.

This sequence joins TRBV21-1 and TRBJ1-1. TRBV21-1 is listed as a pseudogene. The CDR3 sequence is 15 residues long. CDR3 loop: CASSAIDKLDTEAFF. CDR3 coding DNA: TGTGCCAGTAGTGCAATAGACAAGTTGGACACTGAAGCTTTCTTT.

The J gene is TRBJ2-5, the V gene TRBV6-1; 9 nucleotides align to TRBD2. CDR1 MNHNS and CDR2 SASEGT come from the germline V gene. The CDR3 has 19 amino acids. V lost 6 bases and J lost 2; bases outside the gene matches: 19. The CDR3 coding sequence is TGTGCCAGCAGACCTTACCCCCAGGCTCGGCGGGAGGGGCAAGAGACCCAGTACTTC. Protein product: CASRPYPQARREGQETQYF.

A few counts support this clonotype. The gene calls are TRBV30 and TRBJ2-2, with TRBD2 identical over 7 bases. CDR1 and CDR2 from the germline V gene are GTSNPN and SVGIG (reference sequence). Trimming cost V 4 bases and J 3 bases; bases outside gene matches: 8. The CDR3 consists of 15 residues. CDR3 amino acids: CAWNPGLGDTGELFF. The CDR3 nucleotides read TGTGCCTGGAACCCCGGACTAGGGGACACCGGGGAGCTGTTTTTT.

V is TRBV2 and J is TRBJ1-1, with D hard to call. This CDR3 is 14 amino acids long. V lost 7 bases and J lost 1, with 13 bases in between. Per germline, CDR1 SNHLY and CDR2 FYNNEI. CDR3 residues: CASTSIQPNTEAFF. Here the CDR3 DNA reads TGTGCCAGCACGTCTATACAGCCGAACACTGAAGCTTTCTTT.

The V call is TRBV20-1, the J call TRBJ2-7, with TRBD2 identical over 11 bases. The CDR3 length is 13 residues. Germline loops: CDR1 DFQATT, CDR2 SNEGSKA (reference sequence). The V segment lost 5 bases and the J segment 2 bases; nucleotides outside the gene matches: 2. The CDR3 nucleotides are TGCAGTGCTCCACTAGCGGGAGCCTACGAGCAGTACTTC. As protein: CSAPLAGAYEQYF.